A selection of T cell receptor beta chains follows, all from one sample in a study of blood T cells in healthy people across ages. TCRdb re-derived calls from the 5' RACE reads in MiXCR, one entry per CDR3 protein. This table holds hundreds of thousands of distinct CDR3 sequences, around 52% found once. The sequenced sample consisted of blood. The receptor set was obtained from a woman over 75 in good health. The CDR3 runs from the conserved cysteine through the conserved F or W. D genes are given only for firm matches. The size field is filled for only some rows; it gives once, few, many or a size class.

d_call: TRBD1; j_call: TRBJ2-1; clone_size: NA; v_call: TRBV20-1; cdr3_nt: TGCAGTGCTCCGCGGGACAGGGGGAATGAGCAGTTCTTC; cdr3_aa: CSAPRDRGNEQFF
d_call: TRBD1; j_call: TRBJ1-2; clone_size: NA; v_call: TRBV9; cdr3_nt: TGTGCCAGCAGCCGGACAGGTTCTGGCTACACCTTC; cdr3_aa: CASSRTGSGYTF
d_call: NA; j_call: TRBJ2-1; clone_size: many; v_call: TRBV2; cdr3_nt: TGTGCCGGAGCCGGAGGGCCCGAGAATGAGCAGTTCTTC; cdr3_aa: CAGAGGPENEQFF
d_call: NA; j_call: TRBJ1-4; clone_size: NA; v_call: TRBV7-9; cdr3_nt: TGTGCCAGCAGCTCTCCCAATGAAAAACTGTTTTTT; cdr3_aa: CASSSPNEKLFF
d_call: NA; j_call: TRBJ2-5; clone_size: NA; v_call: TRBV20-1; cdr3_nt: TGCAGTGCTAGCGTCGCGGTCCAAGAGACCCAGTACTTC; cdr3_aa: CSASVAVQETQYF
d_call: NA; j_call: TRBJ2-3; clone_size: many; v_call: TRBV2; cdr3_nt: TGTGCCAGCCACCGGGAGACAGGAGATACGCAGTATTTT; cdr3_aa: CASHRETGDTQYF
d_call: NA; j_call: TRBJ2-3; clone_size: few; v_call: TRBV13; cdr3_nt: TGTGCCAGCAGCTCCCAGACTGGCGGCACAGATACGCAGTATTTT; cdr3_aa: CASSSQTGGTDTQYF
d_call: TRBD1; j_call: TRBJ1-2; clone_size: few; v_call: TRBV16; cdr3_nt: TGTGCCAGCAGCCCTCGACAGGGTGGCGCCTTTGGCTACACCTTC; cdr3_aa: CASSPRQGGAFGYTF
d_call: TRBD1; j_call: TRBJ1-2; clone_size: once; v_call: TRBV20-1; cdr3_nt: TGCAGTGCAAAGACAGGGTCCTATGGCTACACCTTC; cdr3_aa: CSAKTGSYGYTF
d_call: TRBD1; j_call: TRBJ2-7; clone_size: many; v_call: TRBV18; cdr3_nt: TGTGCCAGCAGCGAACCGGGACAGGGGGCCTACGAGCAGTACTTC; cdr3_aa: CASSEPGQGAYEQYF
d_call: NA; j_call: TRBJ2-5; clone_size: NA; v_call: TRBV6-2/TRBV6-3; cdr3_nt: TGTGCCAGCCGAGTTAAGAGAGGGGGGGAGGGCCCTCGGGACCAAGAGACCCAGTACTTC; cdr3_aa: CASRVKRGGEGPRDQETQYF
d_call: NA; j_call: TRBJ2-2; clone_size: NA; v_call: TRBV5-1; cdr3_nt: TGCGCCAGCAGCTTCCAACCGGGCCCACCAACCGGGGAGCTGTTTTTT; cdr3_aa: CASSFQPGPPTGELFF
d_call: TRBD1; j_call: TRBJ2-3; clone_size: NA; v_call: TRBV6-7; cdr3_nt: TGTGCCAGCAGCATGGGACAGGGAGACACAGATACGCAGTATTTT; cdr3_aa: CASSMGQGDTDTQYF
d_call: TRBD2; j_call: TRBJ2-7; clone_size: NA; v_call: TRBV20-1; cdr3_nt: TGCAGTGCTCCTCTAGCGGGAGGCGGCGAGCAGTACTTC; cdr3_aa: CSAPLAGGGEQYF
d_call: NA; j_call: TRBJ1-5; clone_size: few; v_call: TRBV12-3/TRBV12-4; cdr3_nt: TGTGCCAGTCAGGATAGCAATCAGCCCCAGCATTTT; cdr3_aa: CASQDSNQPQHF
d_call: NA; j_call: TRBJ1-2; clone_size: NA; v_call: TRBV6-1; cdr3_nt: TGTGCCAGCAGAGTGACAGGAGACTATGGCTACACCTTC; cdr3_aa: CASRVTGDYGYTF
d_call: NA; j_call: TRBJ2-5; clone_size: NA; v_call: TRBV7-9; cdr3_nt: TGTGCCAGCAGCCCCTACAGGCTTCAAGAGACCCAGTACTTC; cdr3_aa: CASSPYRLQETQYF
d_call: NA; j_call: TRBJ2-7; clone_size: NA; v_call: TRBV27; cdr3_nt: TGTGCCAGCAGTCCCGAAGGGTCCTACGAGCAGTACTTC; cdr3_aa: CASSPEGSYEQYF
d_call: TRBD1; j_call: TRBJ2-5; clone_size: NA; v_call: TRBV12-3/TRBV12-4; cdr3_nt: TGTGCCAGCTCATCGACAGGGGAGACCCAGTACTTC; cdr3_aa: CASSSTGETQYF
d_call: NA; j_call: TRBJ2-3; clone_size: many; v_call: TRBV10-1; cdr3_nt: TGCGCCAGCAGTGAGTCGACCTCAGGAGTGGATACGCAGTATTTT; cdr3_aa: CASSESTSGVDTQYF
d_call: NA; j_call: TRBJ2-1; clone_size: NA; v_call: TRBV9; cdr3_nt: TGTGCCAGCAGTGTCAGCGCGGGCGGCTCCTACAATGAGCAGTTCTTC; cdr3_aa: CASSVSAGGSYNEQFF
d_call: NA; j_call: TRBJ1-3; clone_size: NA; v_call: TRBV4-1; cdr3_nt: TGCGCCAGCAGCCAGACCACATGGTCGGGAAACACCATATATTTT; cdr3_aa: CASSQTTWSGNTIYF
d_call: NA; j_call: TRBJ1-5; clone_size: NA; v_call: TRBV10-3; cdr3_nt: TGTGCCATCAGTGAAGAAGGGATGAGCCAGCCCCAGCATTTT; cdr3_aa: CAISEEGMSQPQHF
d_call: NA; j_call: TRBJ2-7; clone_size: few; v_call: TRBV5-5; cdr3_nt: TGTGCCAGCAGCCTTCTGGGGGGGGGCGGGTACAATGAGCAGTACTTC; cdr3_aa: CASSLLGGGGYNEQYF
d_call: NA; j_call: TRBJ2-6; clone_size: NA; v_call: TRBV9; cdr3_nt: TGTGCCAGCAGCGTAAACCCTCAATTTGGAGGGGGCCCTGGGGCCAACGTCCTGACTTTC; cdr3_aa: CASSVNPQFGGGPGANVLTF
d_call: NA; j_call: TRBJ2-1; clone_size: once; v_call: TRBV20-1; cdr3_nt: TGCAGTGCTAGTTCCTCGGGTGGGTCCTACAATGAGCAGTTCTTC; cdr3_aa: CSASSSGGSYNEQFF
d_call: NA; j_call: TRBJ2-1; clone_size: few; v_call: TRBV18; cdr3_nt: TGTGCCAGCTCCGTAACCTCGGCAGGGAGCTCCTACAATGAGCAGTTCTTC; cdr3_aa: CASSVTSAGSSYNEQFF
d_call: NA; j_call: TRBJ2-1; clone_size: many; v_call: TRBV6-5; cdr3_nt: TGTGCCAGCAGTTACTCTCGTCTTGAGCAGTTCTTC; cdr3_aa: CASSYSRLEQFF
d_call: NA; j_call: TRBJ2-1; clone_size: many; v_call: TRBV4-2; cdr3_nt: TGTGCCAGCAGCCAAGATCTCCGGGGAGGGCAGTTCTTC; cdr3_aa: CASSQDLRGGQFF
d_call: TRBD1; j_call: TRBJ2-1; clone_size: NA; v_call: TRBV9; cdr3_nt: TGTGCCAGCAGCGTAGCGTACAGGGGCGATGAGCAGTTCTTC; cdr3_aa: CASSVAYRGDEQFF